This T cell receptor beta chain was documented in a study of blood T cell repertoires in COVID-19. Data came from immunoSEQ multiplex PCR; TCRdb stores just in-frame clones and leaves some out. The sample lists approximately 360,000 clones; roughly four fifths were seen once. CDR3 length equals 13 residues. CDR1 is LNHDA and CDR2 is SQIVND in the germline V gene (reference sequence). The V gene lost 3 bases and the J gene lost 2 bases, with 8 bases spanning the gap. The chain combines TRBV19 with TRBJ2-7, with D possibly TRBD1 on 6 matching bases. This receptor was identified in a woman in her fifties or sixties who had recovered from COVID-19. Specimen: PBMCs or T cells enriched from blood (not recorded which). The CDR3 region is CASSIDRTYEQYF. The CDR3 DNA sequence: TGTGCCAGTAGTATCGACAGGACCTACGAGCAGTACTTC.